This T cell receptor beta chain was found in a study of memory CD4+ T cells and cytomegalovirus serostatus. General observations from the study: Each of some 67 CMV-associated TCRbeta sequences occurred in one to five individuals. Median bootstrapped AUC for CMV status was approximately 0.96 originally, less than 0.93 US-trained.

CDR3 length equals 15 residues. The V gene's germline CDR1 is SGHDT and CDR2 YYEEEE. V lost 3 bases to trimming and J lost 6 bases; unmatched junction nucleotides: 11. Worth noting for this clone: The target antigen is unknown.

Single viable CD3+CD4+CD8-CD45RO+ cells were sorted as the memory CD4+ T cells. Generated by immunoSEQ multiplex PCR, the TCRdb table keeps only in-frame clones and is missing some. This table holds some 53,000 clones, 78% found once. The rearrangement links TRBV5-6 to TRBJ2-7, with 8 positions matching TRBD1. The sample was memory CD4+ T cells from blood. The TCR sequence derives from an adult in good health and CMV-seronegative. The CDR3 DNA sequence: TGTGCCAGCAGCTGGGGGACAGGTGGGATTAGCGAGCAGTACTTC. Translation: CASSWGTGGISEQYF.